The sequence of this T cell receptor (beta chain) was determined in a study of blood T cell repertoires in COVID-19. Study context: The United States, Italy and Spain supplied acute and convalescent COVID-19 samples. Nucleic acid was either cDNA or gDNA, and it came from T cells, B-cell-depleted T cells, or PBMCs.

Original methodology: Reference gene primer amplification gave estimated nucleated cell counts. Clones were sequenced by immunoSEQ multiplex PCR, and TCRdb holds only the in-frame ones, with some missing. V and J calls and clone size are as listed in that table; D and trimming were resolved from the DNA. This table has hundreds of thousands of clones, roughly 88% appearing once. The CDR3 extends over 14 amino acids. Losses at the gene ends were 0 bases for V and 4 bases for J; bases not matched to a gene: 0. From germline, CDR1 is SGHRS and CDR2 YFSETQ. The rearrangement links TRBV5-1 to TRBJ2-3, with 9 bases aligning to TRBD2. Sample: peripheral blood. The source of this sequence is a woman aged 45 to 65 with active or convalescent COVID-19. CDR3 region: CASSLGTSADTQYF. CDR3 in DNA: TGCGCCAGCAGCTTGGGGACTAGCGCAGATACGCAGTATTTT.